This note documents a single TCR beta chain sequence. This entry belongs to a study of blood T cell repertoires in COVID-19. Across the whole study: Italy, Spain and the United States were the sources of the convalescent and acute COVID-19 samples. The cDNA or gDNA used as material had been derived from T cells, B-cell-depleted T cells, or PBMCs.

Repertoires were generated with immunoSEQ multiplex PCR, while TCRdb's copy carries only in-frame clones and drops some. Of tens of thousands of clones listed, 80% to 90% are singletons. The V and J ends lost 3 bases and 1 base respectively, with 9 bases between them. This CDR3 has 14 amino acids. Germline CDR1 MNHEY, CDR2 SMNVEV (reference sequence). Sequenced sample: peripheral blood. This clonotype was sampled from a man aged 60-69 years with acute or convalescent COVID-19. The chain carries TRBV27 and TRBJ1-1; TRBD1 is a possible D gene (5 bases). CDR3 bases: TGTGCCAGCAGTTTGGGGCCTGGGAACACTGAAGCTTTCTTT. It yields the protein CASSLGPGNTEAFF.